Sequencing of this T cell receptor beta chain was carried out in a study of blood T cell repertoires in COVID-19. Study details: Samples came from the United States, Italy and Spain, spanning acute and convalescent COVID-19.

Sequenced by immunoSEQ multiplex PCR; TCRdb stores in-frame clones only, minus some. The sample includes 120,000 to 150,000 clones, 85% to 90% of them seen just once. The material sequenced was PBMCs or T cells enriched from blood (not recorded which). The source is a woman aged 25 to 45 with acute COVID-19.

The CDR3 here is CASSAQTGGPTEAFF. For the CDR3, the DNA is TGTGCCAGCAGCGCTCAGACAGGGGGTCCCACTGAAGCTTTCTTT. J is TRBJ1-1 and V is TRBV7-6; 9 bases align to TRBD1. CDR1 and CDR2 from the germline V gene are SGHVS and FNYEAQ. This CDR3 contains 15 residues. V lost 5 bases to trimming and J lost 4 bases; unmatched junction nucleotides: 8.